This T cell receptor beta chain was recovered during a study of T cell responses to AZD1222 COVID-19 vaccine. A note on this clone: Its antigen is currently unknown.

Overall study results and limits: Spike-specific TCR breadth rose after two AZD1222 doses, and depth rose as well. Baseline seropositivity characterized only a handful of AZD1222 recipients.

Measured with immunoSEQ multiplex PCR; TCRdb has only the in-frame clones, and not every one. Of about 120,000 clones listed, about 90% are singletons. The material sequenced was peripheral blood, taken on day 0 of AZD1222 vaccination. This TCR came from an adult in good health.

The CDR3 region is CARSTVQVQSCEQYF. Here the CDR3 DNA reads TGTGCCAGAAGCACAGTACAGGTTCAGTCTTGCGAGCAGTACTTC. The rearrangement joins TRBV5-3 to TRBJ2-7, with D tentatively TRBD1 (5 bases). TRBV5-3 is an open reading frame whose function is uncertain. Trimming left V 4 bases short and J 6 bases short, with 20 bases between. There are 15 residues in the CDR3.